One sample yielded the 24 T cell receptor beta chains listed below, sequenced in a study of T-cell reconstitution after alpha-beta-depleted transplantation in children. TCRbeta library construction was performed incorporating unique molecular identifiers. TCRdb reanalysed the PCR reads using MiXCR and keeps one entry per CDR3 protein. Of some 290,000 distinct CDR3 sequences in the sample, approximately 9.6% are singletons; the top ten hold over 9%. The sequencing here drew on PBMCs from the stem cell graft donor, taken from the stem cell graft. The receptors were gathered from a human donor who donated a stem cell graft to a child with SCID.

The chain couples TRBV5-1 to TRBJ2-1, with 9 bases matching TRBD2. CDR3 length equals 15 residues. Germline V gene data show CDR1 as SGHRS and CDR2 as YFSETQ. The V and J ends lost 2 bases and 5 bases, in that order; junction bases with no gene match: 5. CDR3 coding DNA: TGCGCCAGCAGCTTCCTAGCGGGGACTAACAATGAGCAGTTCTTC. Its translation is CASSFLAGTNNEQFF.

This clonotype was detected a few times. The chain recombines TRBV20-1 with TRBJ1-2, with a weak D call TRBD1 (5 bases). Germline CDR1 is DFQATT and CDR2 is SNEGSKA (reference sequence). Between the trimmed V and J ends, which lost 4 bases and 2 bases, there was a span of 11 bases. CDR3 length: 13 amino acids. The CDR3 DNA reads TGCAGTGCTAAAAGACAGAGCAACTATGGCTACACCTTC. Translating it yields CSAKRQSNYGYTF.

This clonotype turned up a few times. Written as DNA, the CDR3 is TGCGCCAGCAGCTTGGGAGGGGACCAGTACTTC. Translation: CASSLGGDQYF. The chain links TRBV5-1 to TRBJ2-5; D possibly uses TRBD1 or TRBD2 (5 bases each). There are 11 residues in the CDR3. V was pared by 0 bases and J by 10 bases, with 7 bases between. Germline CDR1 SGHRS, CDR2 YFSETQ.

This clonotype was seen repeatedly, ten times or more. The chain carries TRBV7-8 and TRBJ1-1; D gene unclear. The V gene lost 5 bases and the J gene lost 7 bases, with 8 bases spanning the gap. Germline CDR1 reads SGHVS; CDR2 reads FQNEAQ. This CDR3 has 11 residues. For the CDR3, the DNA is TGTGCCAGCAGCCCGTGGGTTGAAGCTTTCTTT. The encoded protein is CASSPWVEAFF.

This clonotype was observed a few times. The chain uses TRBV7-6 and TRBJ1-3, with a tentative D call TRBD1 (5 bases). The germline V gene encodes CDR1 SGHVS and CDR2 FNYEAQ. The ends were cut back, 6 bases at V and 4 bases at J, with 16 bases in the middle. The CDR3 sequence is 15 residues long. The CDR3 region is CASSSHGGSGNTIYF. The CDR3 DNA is TGTGCCAGCAGTTCCCACGGGGGGTCCGGAAACACCATATATTTT.

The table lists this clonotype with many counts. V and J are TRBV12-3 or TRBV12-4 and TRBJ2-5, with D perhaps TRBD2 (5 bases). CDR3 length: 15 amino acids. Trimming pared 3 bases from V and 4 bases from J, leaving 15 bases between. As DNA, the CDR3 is TGTGCCAGCAGTTTCGAGAAGGGAGTAAGAGAGACCCAGTACTTC. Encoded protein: CASSFEKGVRETQYF.

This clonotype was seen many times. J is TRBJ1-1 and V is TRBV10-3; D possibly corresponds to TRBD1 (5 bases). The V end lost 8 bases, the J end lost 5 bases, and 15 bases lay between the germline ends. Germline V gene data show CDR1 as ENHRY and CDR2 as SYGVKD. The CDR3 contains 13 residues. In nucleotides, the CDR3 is TGTGCCATCGGCCAAGGGGCAAGGACTGAAGCTTTCTTT. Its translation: CAIGQGARTEAFF.

Written as DNA, the CDR3 is TGTGCCAGCAGCCCTTCGCCCGGGATAGTGACAGATACGCAGTATTTT. Translation: CASSPSPGIVTDTQYF. V is TRBV7-3 and J is TRBJ2-3; D perhaps matches TRBD2 (5 bases). Germline CDR1 and CDR2: SGHTA and FQGTGA. The CDR3 loop spans 16 amino acids. V was clipped by 5 bases and J by 3 bases, with 18 bases between them.

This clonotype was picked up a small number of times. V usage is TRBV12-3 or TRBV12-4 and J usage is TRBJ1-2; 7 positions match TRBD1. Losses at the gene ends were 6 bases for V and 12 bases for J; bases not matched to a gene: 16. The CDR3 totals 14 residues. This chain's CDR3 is CASRAGQIAAVHTF. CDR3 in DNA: TGTGCCAGCAGGGCGGGACAGATCGCAGCGGTCCACACCTTC.

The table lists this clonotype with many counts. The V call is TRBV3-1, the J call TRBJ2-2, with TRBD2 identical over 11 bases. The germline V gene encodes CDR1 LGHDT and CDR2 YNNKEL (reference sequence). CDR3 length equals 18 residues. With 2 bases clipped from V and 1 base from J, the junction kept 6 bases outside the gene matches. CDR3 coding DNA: TGTGCCAGCAGCCAAAATTTCGGACTAGCGGGGAACACCGGGGAGCTGTTTTTT. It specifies CASSQNFGLAGNTGELFF. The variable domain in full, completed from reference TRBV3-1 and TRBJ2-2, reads DTAVSQTPKYLVTQMGNDKSIKCEQNLGHDTMYWYKQDSKKFLKIMFSYNNKELIINETVPNRFSPKSPDKAHLNLHINSLELGDSAVYFCASSQNFGLAGNTGELFFGEGSRLTVL.

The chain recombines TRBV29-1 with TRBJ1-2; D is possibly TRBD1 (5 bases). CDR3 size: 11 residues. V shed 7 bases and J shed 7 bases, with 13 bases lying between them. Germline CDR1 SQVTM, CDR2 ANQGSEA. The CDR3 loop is CSAWDQSGYTF. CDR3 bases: TGCAGCGCTTGGGACCAGTCTGGCTACACCTTC.

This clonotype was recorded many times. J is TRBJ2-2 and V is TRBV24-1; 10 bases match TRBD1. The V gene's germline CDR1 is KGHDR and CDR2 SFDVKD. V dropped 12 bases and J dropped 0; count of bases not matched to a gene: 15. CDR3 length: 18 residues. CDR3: CAANQRDRGASNTGELFF. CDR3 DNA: TGTGCCGCCAATCAGCGGGACAGGGGCGCATCGAACACCGGGGAGCTGTTTTTT.

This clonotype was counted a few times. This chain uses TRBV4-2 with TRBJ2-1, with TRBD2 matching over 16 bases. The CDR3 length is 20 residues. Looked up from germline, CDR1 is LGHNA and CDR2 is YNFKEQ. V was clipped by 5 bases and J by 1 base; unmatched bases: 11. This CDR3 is CASSAGGGTSGGASYNEQFF. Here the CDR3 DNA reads TGTGCCAGCAGCGCAGGTGGAGGGACTAGCGGGGGGGCGTCCTACAATGAGCAGTTCTTC.

CDR3 DNA: TGCAGCCTCACGTCGAGCGGGACTAGGAAAGAGACCCAGTACTTC. Protein: CSLTSSGTRKETQYF. The rearrangement links TRBV29-1 to TRBJ2-5; 8 bases align to TRBD2. Germline CDR1 and CDR2: SQVTM and ANQGSEA. The CDR3 has 15 amino acids. Germline trimming cut 8 bases from V and 3 bases from J; bases unmatched to any gene: 14.

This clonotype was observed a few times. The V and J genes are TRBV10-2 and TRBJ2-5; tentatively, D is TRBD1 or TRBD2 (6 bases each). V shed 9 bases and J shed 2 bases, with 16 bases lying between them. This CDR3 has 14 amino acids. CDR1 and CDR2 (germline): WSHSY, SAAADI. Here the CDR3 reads CASLMGGPQETQYF. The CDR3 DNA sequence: TGCGCCAGTTTGATGGGGGGCCCACAAGAGACCCAGTACTTC.

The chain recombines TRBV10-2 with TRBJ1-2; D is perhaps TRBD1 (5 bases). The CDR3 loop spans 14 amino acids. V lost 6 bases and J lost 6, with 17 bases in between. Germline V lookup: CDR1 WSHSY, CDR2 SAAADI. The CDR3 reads CASSEGGGEDGYTF. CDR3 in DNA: TGCGCCAGCAGCGAGGGTGGAGGGGAGGATGGCTACACCTTC.

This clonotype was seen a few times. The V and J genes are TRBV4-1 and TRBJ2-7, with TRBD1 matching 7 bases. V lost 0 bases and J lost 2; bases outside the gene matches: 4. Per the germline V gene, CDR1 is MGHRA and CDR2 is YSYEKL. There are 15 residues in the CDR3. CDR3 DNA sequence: TGCGCCAGCAGCCAAGAACGAGGGGGCCCCTACGAGCAGTACTTC. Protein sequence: CASSQERGGPYEQYF.

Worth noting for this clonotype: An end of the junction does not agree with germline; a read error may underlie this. CDR3 coding DNA: TGTGACAGCAGCGTAGGTTTCTATGGCTACACCTTC. The encoded protein is CDSSVGFYGYTF. V and J are TRBV9 and TRBJ1-2; D ambiguous. The CDR3 sequence is 12 residues long. The germline V gene encodes CDR1 SGDLS and CDR2 YYNGEE.

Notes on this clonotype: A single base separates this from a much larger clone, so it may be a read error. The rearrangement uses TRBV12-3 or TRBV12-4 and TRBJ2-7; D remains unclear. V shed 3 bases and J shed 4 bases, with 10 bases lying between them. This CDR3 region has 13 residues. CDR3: CASSLVRQYEQYF. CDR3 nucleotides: TGTGCCAGCAGTTTGGTACGCCAATACGAGCAGTACTTC.

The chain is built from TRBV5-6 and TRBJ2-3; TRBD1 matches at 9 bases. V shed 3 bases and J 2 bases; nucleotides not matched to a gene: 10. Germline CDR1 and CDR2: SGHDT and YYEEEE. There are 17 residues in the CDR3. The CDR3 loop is CASSWKQGAIPTDTQYF. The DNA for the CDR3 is TGTGCCAGCAGCTGGAAACAGGGGGCGATCCCCACAGATACGCAGTATTTT.

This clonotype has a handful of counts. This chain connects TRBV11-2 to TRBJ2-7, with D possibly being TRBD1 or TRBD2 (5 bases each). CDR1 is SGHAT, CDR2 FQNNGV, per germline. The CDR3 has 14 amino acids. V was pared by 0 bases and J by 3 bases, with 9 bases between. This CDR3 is CASSLDGTVYEQYF. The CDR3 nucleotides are TGTGCCAGCAGCTTAGACGGGACGGTCTACGAGCAGTACTTC.

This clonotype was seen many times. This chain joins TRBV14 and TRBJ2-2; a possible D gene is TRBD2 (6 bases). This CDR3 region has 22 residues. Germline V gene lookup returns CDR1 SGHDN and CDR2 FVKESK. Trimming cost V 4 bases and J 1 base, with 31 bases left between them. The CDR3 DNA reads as TGTGCCAGCAGCCCGCACCCGCCGGGACTTAGGTCGACTCTGTGGAACACCGGGGAGCTGTTTTTT. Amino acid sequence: CASSPHPPGLRSTLWNTGELFF. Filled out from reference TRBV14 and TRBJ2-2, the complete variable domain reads EAGVTQFPSHSVIEKGQTVTLRCDPISGHDNLYWYRRVMGKEIKFLLHFVKESKQDESGMPNNRFLAERTGGTYSTLKVQPAELEDSGVYFCASSPHPPGLRSTLWNTGELFFGEGSRLTVL.

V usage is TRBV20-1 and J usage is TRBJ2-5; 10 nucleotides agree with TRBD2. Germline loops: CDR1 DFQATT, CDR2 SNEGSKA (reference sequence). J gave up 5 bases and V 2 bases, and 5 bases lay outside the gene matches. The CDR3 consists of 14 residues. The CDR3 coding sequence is TGCAGTGCTAGACTAGCGGGGGAAGGGGAGACCCAGTACTTC. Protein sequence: CSARLAGEGETQYF.

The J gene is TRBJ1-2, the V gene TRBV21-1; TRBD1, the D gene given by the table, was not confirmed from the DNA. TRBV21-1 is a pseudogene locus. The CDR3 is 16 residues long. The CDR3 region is CASSAPLPDSGSGYTF. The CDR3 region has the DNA TGTGCCAGCAGCGCACCCCTTCCGGATTCTGGTAGTGGCTACACCTTC.